Here is one T cell receptor (beta chain) with its context. A read error may account for a junction end that differs from germline. CDR3 length: 11 amino acids. The germline V gene has CDR1 DFQATT and CDR2 SNEGSKA (reference sequence). The data originate from a study of blood T cell repertoires in COVID-19. The wider study: The United States, Italy and Spain were the sources of the acute and convalescent COVID-19 samples. PBMCs, B-cell-depleted T cells, or T cells provided the cDNA or gDNA that made up the material.

Original processing notes: Counts of nucleated cells, estimated from reference gene primer amplification, were obtained. Sequencing was performed with immunoSEQ multiplex PCR; in TCRdb, only in-frame clones are kept and a portion is missing. D and trimming come from the DNA, and the V and J calls and clone size come from that table. The sample yields about 50,000 clones, approximately 89% seen once. V is TRBV20-1 and J is TRBJ1-1, with D possibly being TRBD1 (5 bases). Sequencing was done on a sample of peripheral blood. The TCR originated in a man between 60 and 75 years old with active or convalescent COVID-19. The CDR3 here is CSETVNAEAFF. CDR3 nucleotide sequence: TGCAGTGAGACAGTGAACGCTGAAGCTTTCTTT.